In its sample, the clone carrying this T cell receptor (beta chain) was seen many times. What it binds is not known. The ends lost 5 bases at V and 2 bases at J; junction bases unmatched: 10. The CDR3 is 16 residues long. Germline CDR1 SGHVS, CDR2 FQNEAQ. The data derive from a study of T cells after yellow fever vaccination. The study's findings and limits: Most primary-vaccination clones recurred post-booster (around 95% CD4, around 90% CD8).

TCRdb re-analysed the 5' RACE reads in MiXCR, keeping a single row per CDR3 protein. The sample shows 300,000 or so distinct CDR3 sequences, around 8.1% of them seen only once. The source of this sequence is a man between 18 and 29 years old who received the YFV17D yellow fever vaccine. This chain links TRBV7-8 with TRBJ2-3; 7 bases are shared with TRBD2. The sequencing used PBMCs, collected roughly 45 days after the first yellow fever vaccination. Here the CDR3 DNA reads TGTGCCAGCAGCCACCGCAGGGACTATGTCACAGATACGCAGTATTTT. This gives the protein CASSHRRDYVTDTQYF.